This passage covers 22 T cell receptor beta chains from one sample sequenced in a study of monozygotic twins with inflammatory bowel disease. TCRdb reprocessed the 5' RACE reads, keeping one entry per CDR3 protein, no DNA. The sample has more than 350,000 distinct CDR3 sequences, and its top ten clones hold 2.4%. Source material: blood. All receptors derive from a human donor with ulcerative colitis or Crohn's disease, or a healthy co-twin of an affected twin (not recorded which).

This chain connects TRBV5-6 to TRBJ2-4. Per germline, CDR1 SGHDT and CDR2 YYEEEE. This CDR3 is 12 amino acids long. CDR3 amino acids: CASSFDHGIQYF.

The V gene is TRBV5-6, the J gene TRBJ1-4. The germline V gene encodes CDR1 SGHDT and CDR2 YYEEEE. This CDR3 has 13 amino acids. CDR3 amino acids: CASSLMRSEKLFF. The whole variable domain, filled in from reference TRBV5-6 and TRBJ1-4, reads DAGVTQSPTHLIKTRGQQVTLRCSPKSGHDTVSWYQQALGQGPQFIFQYYEEEERQRGNFPDRFSGHQFPNYSSELNVNALLLGDSALYLCASSLMRSEKLFFGSGTQLSVL.

The chain recombines TRBV6-1 with TRBJ2-2; TCRdb reports TRBD1, a call that lacks DNA to check it against. This CDR3 comprises 14 residues. Germline loops: CDR1 MNHNS, CDR2 SASEGT. The CDR3 loop is CASRGDALTGELFF.

The chain links TRBV12-3 or TRBV12-4 to TRBJ1-6. CDR3 length: 11 amino acids. CDR3 loop: CASATSSPLHF.

The chain combines TRBV7-2 with TRBJ2-3. This CDR3 is built from 13 residues. Per germline, CDR1 SGHTA and CDR2 FQGNSA. The CDR3 loop reads CASSLGGTDTQYF.

The gene calls are TRBV25-1 and TRBJ2-7; the TCRdb call, TRBD1, lacks DNA for checking. The germline V gene encodes CDR1 MGHDK and CDR2 SYGVNS. The CDR3 has 15 amino acids. The CDR3 loop is CASRYTGGSDYEQYF.

The CDR3 sequence is CASSPLRVAYEQYF. The gene calls are TRBV27 and TRBJ2-7. Germline CDR1 and CDR2: MNHEY and SMNVEV (reference sequence). The CDR3 has 14 residues.

The rearrangement uses TRBV19 and TRBJ1-5. Germline values: CDR1 LNHDA, CDR2 SQIVND (reference sequence). The CDR3 length is 13 residues. CDR3 region: CASSIQENQPQHF.

The chain links TRBV29-1 to TRBJ1-2. Germline assignment: CDR1 SQVTM and CDR2 ANQGSEA. The length of the CDR3 is 13 residues. This CDR3 reads CSVESGLLYGYTF.

The chain has TRBV7-2 and TRBJ1-4. The CDR3 length is 15 residues. Germline CDR1 reads SGHTA; CDR2 reads FQGNSA. The CDR3 sequence: CASGTRGATNEKLFF.

This sequence joins TRBV7-2 and TRBJ2-2; TCRdb's D gene call, TRBD1, goes unchecked for lack of DNA. This CDR3 has 14 amino acids. CDR1 is SGHTA, CDR2 FQGNSA, per germline. Here the CDR3 reads CASSAPIEAGELFF.

The chain joins TRBV20-1 to TRBJ2-2; TCRdb returns TRBD1, unconfirmable since there is no DNA. The CDR3 is made up of 16 amino acids. Germline CDR1 DFQATT, CDR2 SNEGSKA (reference sequence). CDR3 region: CSASDPGRGATGELFF.

J is TRBJ1-1 and V is TRBV3-1; with no DNA, the TCRdb D assignment of TRBD1 cannot be verified. The CDR3 consists of 11 residues. Germline values: CDR1 LGHDT, CDR2 YNNKEL (reference sequence). The CDR3 spells CASSQSQTAFF.

This sequence joins TRBV11-2 and TRBJ1-1. This CDR3 is 14 amino acids long. CDR1 is SGHAT and CDR2 is FQNNGV in the germline V gene. The CDR3 protein is CASSLHEGFIEAFF.

V is TRBV10-3 and J is TRBJ2-3; checking the TCRdb D call of TRBD1 is not possible without DNA. The CDR3 totals 13 residues. Germline V lookup: CDR1 ENHRY, CDR2 SYGVKD. CDR3 residues: CAISGHTGDTQYF.

This CDR3 reads CSVGQVKETQYF. The chain combines TRBV29-1 with TRBJ2-5; the TRBD1 assignment by TCRdb is unverifiable without DNA. This CDR3 is 12 amino acids long. Germline CDR1 is SQVTM and CDR2 is ANQGSEA.

The J gene is TRBJ1-5, the V gene TRBV20-1; TCRdb designates TRBD1, a call that cannot be tested without DNA. Per germline, CDR1 DFQATT and CDR2 SNEGSKA (reference sequence). CDR3 length: 14 residues. CDR3 amino acids: CSARAGGSNQPQHF.

V is TRBV6-6 and J is TRBJ1-5; TCRdb names TRBD1, which stays unverified in the absence of DNA. The germline CDR1 and CDR2 sequences are MNHNY and SVGAGI (reference sequence). The CDR3 loop spans 14 amino acids. The CDR3 protein is CASSYNQGRQPQHF.

The chain couples TRBV28 to TRBJ1-1; TCRdb lists TRBD1, though no DNA is available to test this call. From germline, CDR1 is MDHEN and CDR2 SYDVKM. The CDR3 extends over 13 amino acids. The CDR3 here is CASSLGGLTEAFF.

This chain connects TRBV18 to TRBJ2-5. This CDR3 region has 15 residues. Germline V lookup: CDR1 KGHSH, CDR2 LQKENI. CDR3 region: CASSPSGGFQETQYF.

The chain has TRBV25-1 and TRBJ2-7; TCRdb names TRBD1, which stays unverified in the absence of DNA. The CDR3 consists of 14 residues. CDR1 and CDR2 from the germline V gene are MGHDK and SYGVNS. CDR3 amino acids: CASVRTGNSYEQYF.

The chain uses TRBV18 and TRBJ2-1. Per germline, CDR1 KGHSH and CDR2 LQKENI. This CDR3 comprises 14 residues. CDR3 loop: CASSPPGMNNEQFF.